What follows are 10 T cell receptor beta chains derived from one specimen sequenced in a study of CD8+ T cells in alopecia areata. RNA extraction was followed by reverse transcription into cDNA, which acted as the sequencing template. Some clones are missing from TCRdb's copy, which holds only in-frame ones; the method was immunoSEQ multiplex PCR. The sample holds about 120,000 clones, 35% to 45% seen once. Sequences were obtained from CD4+ T cells sorted from blood. These receptors all come from a human donor with alopecia areata.

In this sample, this clone turned up once. The V and J genes are TRBV4-1 and TRBJ2-1, with no clear D. Between the trimmed V and J ends, which lost 1 base and 16 bases, there was a span of 20 bases. The CDR3 runs 14 residues. Germline CDR1 is MGHRA and CDR2 is YSYEKL. This CDR3 reads CASSQGLLISARFF. CDR3 coding DNA: TGCGCCAGCAGCCAAGGTCTCTTGATATCGGCTCGATTCTTC.

J is TRBJ2-2 and V is TRBV29-1; 8 nucleotides align to TRBD1. Unmatched junction bases numbered 13, after V lost 7 bases and J lost 3 bases. Germline V lookup: CDR1 SQVTM, CDR2 ANQGSEA. The CDR3 is 16 amino acids. In nucleotides, the CDR3 is TGCAGCGCCCGGGCCAGGGGGCTCGTCGACACCGGGGAGCTGTTTTTT. As protein: CSARARGLVDTGELFF.

V usage is TRBV5-1 and J usage is TRBJ2-7; 11 nucleotides agree with TRBD1. The CDR3 consists of 14 residues. Germline CDR1 is SGHRS and CDR2 is YFSETQ. The J segment lost 6 bases and the V segment lost 8 bases, leaving 10 bases of the junction unmatched. The CDR3 spells CARRPGQGEPEQYF. The CDR3 nucleotides read TGCGCCAGACGACCGGGACAGGGGGAACCCGAGCAGTACTTC.

This chain uses TRBV28 with TRBJ2-4; the match to TRBD1 covers 7 bases. This CDR3 contains 16 residues. V lost 5 bases to trimming and J lost 3 bases; unmatched junction nucleotides: 10. CDR1 MDHEN and CDR2 SYDVKM come from the germline V gene. The DNA of the CDR3 is TGTGCCAGCAGTAGCTCAGGGGGAATAGTCAAAAACATTCAGTACTTC. Translated: CASSSSGGIVKNIQYF.

A single count supports this clone. The sample has other DNA sequences that encode this CDR3 too. CDR3 sequence reads: CAWSVGPQETQYF. The CDR3 DNA reads TGTGCCTGGAGTGTAGGACCCCAAGAGACCCAGTACTTC. This chain links TRBV30 with TRBJ2-5; D is ambiguous. This CDR3 has 13 residues. The V gene's germline CDR1 is GTSNPN and CDR2 SVGIG (reference sequence). The V end lost 0 bases, the J end lost 1 base, and 6 bases lay between the germline ends.

The chain joins TRBV7-9 to TRBJ1-5; D is unresolved. Per the germline V gene, CDR1 is SEHNR and CDR2 is FQNEAQ (reference sequence). V was pared by 2 bases and J by 9 bases, with 14 bases between. CDR3 length equals 14 residues. Here the CDR3 DNA reads TGTGCCAGCAGCTTACCCGACCTTAACGGGCCCCAGCATTTT. Translating gives CASSLPDLNGPQHF.

This clone has at least ten counts. The rearrangement joins TRBV23-1 to TRBJ1-5; 8 bases map to TRBD1. TRBV23-1 is filed as an ORF, its function uncertain. After removal of 6 bases from V and 2 bases from J, the junction contained 9 bases not matched to a gene. The CDR3 loop spans 16 amino acids. The CDR3 sequence: CASSVSTGDGNQPQHF. CDR3 coding DNA: TGCGCCAGCAGCGTCTCGACAGGGGACGGCAATCAGCCCCAGCATTTT.

This chain uses TRBV29-1 with TRBJ2-6, with a possible D match to TRBD2 (6 bases). From germline, CDR1 is SQVTM and CDR2 ANQGSEA. The CDR3 has 15 amino acids. The germline V and J ends were trimmed by 4 bases and 2 bases, with 12 bases remaining between them. As DNA, the CDR3 is TGCAGCGTTGGAACCTCGGGAGCTGGGGCCAACGTCCTGACTTTC. Protein sequence: CSVGTSGAGANVLTF.

V gene TRBV12-5 combines with J gene TRBJ1-1; D call uncertain. V was pared by 1 base and J by 3 bases, with 6 bases between. The CDR3 is made up of 13 amino acids. Germline V CDR1 and CDR2: LGHNT, FRNRAP. The CDR3 spells CASGLGEDTEAFF. CDR3 nucleotide sequence: TGTGCTAGTGGTTTGGGGGAGGACACTGAAGCTTTCTTT.

This rearrangement joins TRBV13 to TRBJ2-3; tentatively, D is TRBD2 (5 bases). CDR1 PRHDT and CDR2 FYEKMQ come from the germline V gene (reference sequence). V was clipped by 5 bases and J by 6 bases, with 9 bases between them. CDR3 length: 12 amino acids. In DNA, the CDR3 is TGTGCCAGCAGCCATAGGGAGGATACGCAGTATTTT. This translates into CASSHREDTQYF.